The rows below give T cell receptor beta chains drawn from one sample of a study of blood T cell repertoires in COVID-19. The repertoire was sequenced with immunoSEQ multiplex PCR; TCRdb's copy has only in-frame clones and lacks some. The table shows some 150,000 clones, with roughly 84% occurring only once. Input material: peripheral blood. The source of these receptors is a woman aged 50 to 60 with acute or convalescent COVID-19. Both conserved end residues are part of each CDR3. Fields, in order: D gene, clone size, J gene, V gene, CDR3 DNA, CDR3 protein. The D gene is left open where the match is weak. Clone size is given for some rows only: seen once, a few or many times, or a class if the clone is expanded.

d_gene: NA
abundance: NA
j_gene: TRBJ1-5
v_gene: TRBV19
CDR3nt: TGTGCCAGTAGTATTCCCACAGGGCGTCAGCCCCAGCATTTT
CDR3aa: CASSIPTGRQPQHF

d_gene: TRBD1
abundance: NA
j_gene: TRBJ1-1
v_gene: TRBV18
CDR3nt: TGTGCCAGCTCGCGAAACCTCGGACAGGGGGGGGACAAGGACACTGAAGCTTTCTTT
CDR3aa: CASSRNLGQGGDKDTEAFF

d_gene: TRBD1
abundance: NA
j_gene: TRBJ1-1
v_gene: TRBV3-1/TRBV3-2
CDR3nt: TGTGCCAGCAGCCCATGGGACAGGGGTTCGGCTGAAGCTTTCTTT
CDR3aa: CASSPWDRGSAEAFF

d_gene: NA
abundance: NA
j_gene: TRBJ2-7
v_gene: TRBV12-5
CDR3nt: TGTGCTAGTGCCAAGGAGGCAGGAGCCTACGAGCAGTACTTC
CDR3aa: CASAKEAGAYEQYF

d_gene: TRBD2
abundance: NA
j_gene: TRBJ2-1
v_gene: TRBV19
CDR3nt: TGTGCCAGTAGTGGACGAACGGGACTAGCGGGAGGGAACTACAATGAGCAGTTCTTC
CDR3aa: CASSGRTGLAGGNYNEQFF

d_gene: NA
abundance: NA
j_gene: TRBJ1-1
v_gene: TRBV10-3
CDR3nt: TGTGCCATCAGGACGACAGTGAAGATGAACACTGAAGCTTTCTTT
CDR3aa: CAIRTTVKMNTEAFF

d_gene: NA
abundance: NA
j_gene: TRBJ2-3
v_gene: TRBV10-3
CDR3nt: TGTGCCATCAGTGAGCCGGGTTCTTCAGATACGCAGTATTTT
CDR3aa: CAISEPGSSDTQYF

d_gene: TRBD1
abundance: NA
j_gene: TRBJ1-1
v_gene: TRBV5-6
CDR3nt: TGTGCCAGCAGCCCAGGGGGGACTGAAGCTTTCTTT
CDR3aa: CASSPGGTEAFF

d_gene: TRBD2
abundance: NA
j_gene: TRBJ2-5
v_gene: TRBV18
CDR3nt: TGTGCCAGCTCACCACGGGGAGGGCCGAGGGAGACCCAGTACTTC
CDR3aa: CASSPRGGPRETQYF

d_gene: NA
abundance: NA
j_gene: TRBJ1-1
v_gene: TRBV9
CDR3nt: TGTGCCAGCAGCGTAGGATGGGGGGACACTGAAGCTTTCTTT
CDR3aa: CASSVGWGDTEAFF

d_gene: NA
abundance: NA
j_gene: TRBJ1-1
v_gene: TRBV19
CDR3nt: TGTGCCAGTAACGATGGGACACCGTACACTGAAGCTTTCTTT
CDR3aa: CASNDGTPYTEAFF

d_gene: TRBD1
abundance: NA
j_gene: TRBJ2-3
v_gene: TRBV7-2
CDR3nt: TGTGCCAGCAGCTCCCGGGACAGGGGATACACAGATACGCAGTATTTT
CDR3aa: CASSSRDRGYTDTQYF

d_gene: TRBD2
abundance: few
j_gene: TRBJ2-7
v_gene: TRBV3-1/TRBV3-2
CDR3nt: TGTGCCAGCAGCGTGGGACTAGCGGCTTCCTACGAGCAGTACTTC
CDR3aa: CASSVGLAASYEQYF

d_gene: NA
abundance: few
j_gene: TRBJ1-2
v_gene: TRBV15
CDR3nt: TGTGCCACCAGCAGAGATTACTCGGGTATCTATGGCTACACCTTC
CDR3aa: CATSRDYSGIYGYTF

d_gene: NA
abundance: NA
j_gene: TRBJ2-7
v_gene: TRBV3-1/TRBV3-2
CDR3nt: TGTGCCAGCAGCCTCAAGCAGGGTAGGGGTAAACGGTCCTACGAGCAGTACTTC
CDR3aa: CASSLKQGRGKRSYEQYF

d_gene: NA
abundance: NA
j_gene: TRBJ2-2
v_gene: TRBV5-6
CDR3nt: TGTGCCAGCAGCTTGGGAGCGTTCGGGGAGCTGTTTTTT
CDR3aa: CASSLGAFGELFF

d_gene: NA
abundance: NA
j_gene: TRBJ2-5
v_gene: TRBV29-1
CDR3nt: TGCAGCGAGTACAGGGCGGCGGAGACCCAGTACTTC
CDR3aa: CSEYRAAETQYF

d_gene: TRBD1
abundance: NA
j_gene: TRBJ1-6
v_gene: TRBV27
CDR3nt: TGTGCCAGCAGTCCTATCCGGGGACAGCATTCTGATTCACCCCTCCACTTT
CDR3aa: CASSPIRGQHSDSPLHF

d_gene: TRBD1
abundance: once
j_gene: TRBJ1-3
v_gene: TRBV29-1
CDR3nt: TGCAGCGTTTCCCCCGGGACAGGGCAAGGAAACACCATATATTTT
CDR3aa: CSVSPGTGQGNTIYF

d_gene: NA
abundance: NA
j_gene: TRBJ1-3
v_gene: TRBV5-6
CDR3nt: TGTGCCAGCAGCTCGCGACAGGCCCTCTCTGGAAACACCATATATTTT
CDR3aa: CASSSRQALSGNTIYF

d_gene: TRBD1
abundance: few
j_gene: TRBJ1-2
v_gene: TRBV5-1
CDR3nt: TGCGCCAGCAGCCCAAGACAGGGGGCTGCCTATGGCTACACCTTC
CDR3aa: CASSPRQGAAYGYTF

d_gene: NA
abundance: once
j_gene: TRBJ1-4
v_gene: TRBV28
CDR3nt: TGTGCCAGCAGTTTCGAGGACAGACATAATGAAAAACTGTTTTTT
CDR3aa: CASSFEDRHNEKLFF

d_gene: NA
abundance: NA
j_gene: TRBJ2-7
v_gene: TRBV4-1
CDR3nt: TGCGCCAGCAGCCAAGGGTGGAGCCTTGACGGTTACGAGCAGTACTTC
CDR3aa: CASSQGWSLDGYEQYF

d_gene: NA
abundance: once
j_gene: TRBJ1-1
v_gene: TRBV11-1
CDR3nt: TGTGCCAGCAGCTTAGTTCCGGACACTGAAGCTTTCTTT
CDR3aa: CASSLVPDTEAFF

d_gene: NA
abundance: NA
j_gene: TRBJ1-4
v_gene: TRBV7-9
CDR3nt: TGTGCCAGCAGCTTACTCTTAAGCGCAACTAATGAAAAACTGTTTTTT
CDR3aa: CASSLLLSATNEKLFF

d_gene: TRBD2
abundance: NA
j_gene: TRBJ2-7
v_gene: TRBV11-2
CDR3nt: TGTGCCAGCAGCTTAGTCCTAGCGGGACCCTACGAGCAGTACTTC
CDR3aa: CASSLVLAGPYEQYF

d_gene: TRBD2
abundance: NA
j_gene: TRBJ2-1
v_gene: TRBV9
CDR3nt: TGTGCCAGCAGCGTAGGCAGCGGGGGGGCCAATGAGCAGTTCTTC
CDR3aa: CASSVGSGGANEQFF

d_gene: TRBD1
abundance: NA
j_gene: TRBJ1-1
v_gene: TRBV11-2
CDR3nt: TGTGCCAGCAGCTTAGATTATGTGCCAGGGGGCTTTGACACTGAAGCTTTCTTT
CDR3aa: CASSLDYVPGGFDTEAFF

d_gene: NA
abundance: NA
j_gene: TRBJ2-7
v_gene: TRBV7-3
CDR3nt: TGTGCCAGCAGTGATAGGGGTGGGGAGCAGTACTTC
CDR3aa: CASSDRGGEQYF

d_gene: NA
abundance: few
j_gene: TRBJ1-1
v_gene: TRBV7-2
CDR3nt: TGTGCCAGCAGCTTGGGCCTTTGGACAGCCATGAACACTGAAGCTTTCTTT
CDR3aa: CASSLGLWTAMNTEAFF

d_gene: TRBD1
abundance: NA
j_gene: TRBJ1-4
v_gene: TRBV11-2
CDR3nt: TGTGCCAGCAGCTACAACAGGGGGAATGAAAAACTGTTTTTT
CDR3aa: CASSYNRGNEKLFF

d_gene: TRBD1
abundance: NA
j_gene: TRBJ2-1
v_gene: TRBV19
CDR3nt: TGTGCCAGTAGTAGGACAGGGGGCTCCTACAATGAGCAGTTCTTC
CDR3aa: CASSRTGGSYNEQFF

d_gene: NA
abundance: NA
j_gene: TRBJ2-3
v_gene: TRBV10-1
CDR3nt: TGCGCCAGCAGTGGGACTGCGGGACCTAGCACAGATACGCAGTATTTT
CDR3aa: CASSGTAGPSTDTQYF

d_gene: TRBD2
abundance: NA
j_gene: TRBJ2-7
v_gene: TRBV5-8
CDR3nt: TGTGCCAGCAGCTTGGATAGCGGGGGGGCGGGCTACGAGCAGTACTTC
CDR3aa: CASSLDSGGAGYEQYF

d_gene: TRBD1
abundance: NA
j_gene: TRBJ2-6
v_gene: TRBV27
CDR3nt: TGTGCCAGCAGGCCGGGACAGGGGGTACTTGGGGCCAACGTCCTGACTTTC
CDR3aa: CASRPGQGVLGANVLTF

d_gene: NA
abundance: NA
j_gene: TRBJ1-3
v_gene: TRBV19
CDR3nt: TGTGCCAGTAGTATAGATCGGTCAAGCTCTGGAAACACCATATATTTT
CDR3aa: CASSIDRSSSGNTIYF

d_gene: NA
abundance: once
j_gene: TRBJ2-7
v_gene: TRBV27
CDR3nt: TGTGCCAGCAGTTTAGCGAGGGTAAACTCCTACGAGCAGTACTTC
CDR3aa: CASSLARVNSYEQYF

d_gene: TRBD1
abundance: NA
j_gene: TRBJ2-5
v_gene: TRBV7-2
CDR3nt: TGTGCCAGCAGTAACAGGGGGGAGACCCAGTACTTC
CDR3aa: CASSNRGETQYF

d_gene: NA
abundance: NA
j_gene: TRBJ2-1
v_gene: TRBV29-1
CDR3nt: TGCAGCGTTGGGGGGGGCGCCGAGGCCTACAATGAGCAGTTCTTC
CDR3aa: CSVGGGAEAYNEQFF

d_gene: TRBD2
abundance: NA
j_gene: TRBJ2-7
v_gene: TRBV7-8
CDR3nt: TGTGCCAGCAGCAGCGGGACTAGCGGGTACGAGCAGTACTTC
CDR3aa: CASSSGTSGYEQYF

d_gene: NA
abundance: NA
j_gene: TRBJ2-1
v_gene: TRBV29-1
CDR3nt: TGCAGCGTTGGGTCGGGGAGCAATGAGCAGTTCTTC
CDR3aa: CSVGSGSNEQFF

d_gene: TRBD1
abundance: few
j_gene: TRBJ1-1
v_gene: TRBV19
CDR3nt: TGTGCCAGTAGTAGACCGGGACAGGGGATCACTGAAGCTTTCTTT
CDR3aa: CASSRPGQGITEAFF

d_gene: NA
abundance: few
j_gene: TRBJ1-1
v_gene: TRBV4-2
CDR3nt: TGTGCCAGCAGCCAAGATTGGGGAGCCACTGAAGCTTTCTTT
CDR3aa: CASSQDWGATEAFF

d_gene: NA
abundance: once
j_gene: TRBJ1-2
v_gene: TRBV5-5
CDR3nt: TGTGCCAGCAGCTCCCCGTCAGGGAATAATGGCTACACCTTC
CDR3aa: CASSSPSGNNGYTF

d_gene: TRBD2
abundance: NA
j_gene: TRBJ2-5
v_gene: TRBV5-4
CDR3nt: TGTGCCAGCAGCCGGGGGGGAACGGGACTGGAGACCCAGTACTTC
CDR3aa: CASSRGGTGLETQYF

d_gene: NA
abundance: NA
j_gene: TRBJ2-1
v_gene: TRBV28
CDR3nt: TGTGCCAGCAGTGTCCAAGACTACTACAATGAGCAGTTCTTC
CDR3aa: CASSVQDYYNEQFF

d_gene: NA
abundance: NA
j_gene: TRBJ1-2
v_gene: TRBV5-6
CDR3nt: TGTGCCAGCAGTTCGGAGGGGTCCTATGGCTACACCTTC
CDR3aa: CASSSEGSYGYTF

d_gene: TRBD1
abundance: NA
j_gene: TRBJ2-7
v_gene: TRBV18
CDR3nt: TGTGCCAGCTTATTAGGACAGGGGGAACTATACGAGCAGTACTTC
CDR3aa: CASLLGQGELYEQYF

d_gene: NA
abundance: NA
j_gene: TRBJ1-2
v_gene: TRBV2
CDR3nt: TGTGCCAGCAGCGCTGGGGCCTATGGCTACACCTTC
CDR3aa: CASSAGAYGYTF

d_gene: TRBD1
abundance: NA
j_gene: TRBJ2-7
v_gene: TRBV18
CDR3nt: TGTGCCAGCTCACCGGGACAGGGAAACTACGAGCAGTACTTC
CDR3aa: CASSPGQGNYEQYF

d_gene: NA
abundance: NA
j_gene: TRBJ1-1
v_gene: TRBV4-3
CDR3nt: TGCGCCAGCAGCCAACAGGTCCGGGGAGGGACTGAAGCTTTCTTT
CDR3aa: CASSQQVRGGTEAFF

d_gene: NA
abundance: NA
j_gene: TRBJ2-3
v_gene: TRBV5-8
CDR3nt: TGTGCCAGCAGCGAAAAGACTATTCGTACGCAGTATTTT
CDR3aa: CASSEKTIRTQYF

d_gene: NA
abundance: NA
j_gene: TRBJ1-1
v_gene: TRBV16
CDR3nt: TGTGCCAGCAGCCAATCGTTTAGTACAGGGTTCGACACTGAAGCTTTCTTT
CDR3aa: CASSQSFSTGFDTEAFF